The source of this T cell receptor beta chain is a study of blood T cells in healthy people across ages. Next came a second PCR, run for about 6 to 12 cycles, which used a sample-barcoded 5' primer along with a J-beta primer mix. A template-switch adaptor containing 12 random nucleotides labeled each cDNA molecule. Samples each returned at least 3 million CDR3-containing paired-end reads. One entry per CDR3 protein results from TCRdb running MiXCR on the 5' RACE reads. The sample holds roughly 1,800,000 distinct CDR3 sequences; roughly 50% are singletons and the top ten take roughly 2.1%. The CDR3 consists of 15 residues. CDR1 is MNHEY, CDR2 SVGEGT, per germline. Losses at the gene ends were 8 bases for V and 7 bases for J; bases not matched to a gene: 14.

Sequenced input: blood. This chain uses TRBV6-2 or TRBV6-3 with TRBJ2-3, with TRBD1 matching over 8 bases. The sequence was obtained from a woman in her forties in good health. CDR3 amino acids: CASSSAGGFPHTQYF. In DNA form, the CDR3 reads TGTGCCAGCTCCTCGGCAGGGGGCTTTCCCCATACGCAGTATTTT.